This T cell receptor (beta chain) emerged from a study of T cell responses to AZD1222 COVID-19 vaccine. Points from the study as a whole: Nearly half of spike-specific TCRs reportedly target unmutated variant regions. Possibly, clonal diversity was underestimated; donors were largely white British and included more females.

In the case of this clone: Its antigen is currently unknown.

The table came from immunoSEQ multiplex PCR; TCRdb's copy has only in-frame clones and leaves some out. The sample contains approximately 150,000 clones, roughly 93% of which appear only once. This TCR derives from an adult who received the AZD1222 COVID-19 vaccine. The sequences come from peripheral blood, collected 28 days after the second AZD1222 dose.

The CDR3 DNA is TGTGCCAGCAGTTCCGAGAGGGGCTACACCTTC. The encoded protein is CASSSERGYTF. The chain uses TRBV12-3 or TRBV12-4 and TRBJ1-2; unclear D gene. Trimming took off 4 bases at V and 8 bases at J, with 8 bases between the two ends. CDR3 length: 11 amino acids.